These 27 T cell receptor beta chains share one sample of origin, sequenced in a study of shared clonotypes between healthy human individuals. Clones were read by immunoSEQ multiplex PCR, and TCRdb kept only the in-frame ones, dropping some. This table holds some 1,400,000 clones, approximately 97% found once. Input material: naive CD4+ T cells sorted from blood. The subset: CD45RA+ positively selected. These receptors were taken from a man aged 25 to 40 in good health.

V is TRBV15 and J is TRBJ2-7, with 9 bases fitting TRBD1. The CDR3 length is 16 residues. V gave up 6 bases and J gave up 3 bases; unmatched junction bases: 12. Germline V lookup: CDR1 LNHNV, CDR2 YYDKDF (reference sequence). The CDR3 loop is CATRERVGDRVYEQYF. The CDR3 bases are TGTGCCACCAGGGAAAGGGTTGGGGACAGGGTCTACGAGCAGTACTTC.

This rearrangement joins TRBV5-6 to TRBJ1-1; no definite D call. The CDR3 runs to 15 residues. Germline CDR1 and CDR2: SGHDT and YYEEEE. Trimming cost V 0 bases and J 7 bases, with 16 bases left between them. CDR3 in amino acids: CASSLGARPEGEAFF. DNA of the CDR3: TGTGCCAGCAGCTTGGGGGCCAGGCCGGAAGGTGAAGCTTTCTTT. Supplemented by reference TRBV5-6 and TRBJ1-1, the full variable domain reads DAGVTQSPTHLIKTRGQQVTLRCSPKSGHDTVSWYQQALGQGPQFIFQYYEEEERQRGNFPDRFSGHQFPNYSSELNVNALLLGDSALYLCASSLGARPEGEAFFGQGTRLTVV.

This rearrangement joins TRBV5-1 to TRBJ2-5; 7 bases agree with TRBD2. J was trimmed by 4 bases and V by 4 bases; bases with no gene match: 10. Per the germline V gene, CDR1 is SGHRS and CDR2 is YFSETQ. This CDR3 comprises 15 residues. The CDR3 sequence is CASSREGPLIETQYF. The CDR3 coding sequence is TGCGCCAGCAGCAGGGAGGGACCCCTAATAGAGACCCAGTACTTC.

This rearrangement joins TRBV9 to TRBJ2-7; 7 nucleotides agree with TRBD1. Germline-derived CDR1 and CDR2 are SGDLS and YYNGEE. The CDR3 is 15 residues long. Germline trimming cut 0 bases from V and 4 bases from J; bases unmatched to any gene: 7. For the CDR3, the DNA is TGTGCCAGCAGCGTAGTAGGGGACAGATTTTACGAGCAGTACTTC. Residues: CASSVVGDRFYEQYF. Based on the CDR3 plus reference TRBV9 and TRBJ2-7, the full variable domain is DSGVTQTPKHLITATGQRVTLRCSPRSGDLSVYWYQQSLDQGLQFLIQYYNGEERAKGNILERFSAQQFPDLHSELNLSSLELGDSALYFCASSVVGDRFYEQYFGPGTRLTVT.

The genes are TRBV2 and TRBJ2-1, with D maybe TRBD2 (6 bases). Per the germline V gene, CDR1 is SNHLY and CDR2 is FYNNEI. V gave up 5 bases and J gave up 4 bases, with 9 bases separating them. This CDR3 is built from 13 residues. The CDR3 region has the DNA TGTGCCAGCAGTTTAGCGGAATACAATGAGCAGTTCTTC. Its translation is CASSLAEYNEQFF.

The chain recombines TRBV5-6 with TRBJ1-5; TRBD1 might be the D (5 bases). Germline V gene data show CDR1 as SGHDT and CDR2 as YYEEEE. The V gene lost 3 bases and the J gene lost 0 bases, with 22 bases spanning the gap. The CDR3 consists of 19 residues. This chain's CDR3 is CASSSSLGQGLDSNQPQHF. CDR3 sequence (DNA): TGTGCCAGCAGCTCCAGCTTGGGGCAGGGTTTGGATAGCAATCAGCCCCAGCATTTT.

The rearrangement joins TRBV9 to TRBJ2-7, with TRBD2 matching over 7 bases. The CDR3 is 15 residues long. The V gene end was trimmed by 0 bases and the J gene end by 9 bases; junction bases not matched to a gene: 12. Germline CDR1 and CDR2: SGDLS and YYNGEE. The DNA for the CDR3 is TGTGCCAGCAGCGTAGCCGCCTCCGGCGGGGGAGGGCAGTACTTC. Its protein is CASSVAASGGGGQYF. Complete variable domain (other parts from reference TRBV9 and TRBJ2-7): DSGVTQTPKHLITATGQRVTLRCSPRSGDLSVYWYQQSLDQGLQFLIQYYNGEERAKGNILERFSAQQFPDLHSELNLSSLELGDSALYFCASSVAASGGGGQYFGPGTRLTVT.

The rearrangement joins TRBV7-9 to TRBJ2-7; D may be TRBD1 (6 bases). Germline V lookup: CDR1 SEHNR, CDR2 FQNEAQ (reference sequence). Trimming took off 5 bases at V and 5 bases at J, with 16 bases between the two ends. This CDR3 comprises 14 residues. CDR3 bases: TGTGCCAGCAGCCCCCCAAACAGGGCCCACGAGCAGTACTTC. Its protein product is CASSPPNRAHEQYF. The full variable domain, completed using reference TRBV7-9 and TRBJ2-7, is DTGVSQNPRHKITKRGQNVTFRCDPISEHNRLYWYRQTLGQGPEFLTYFQNEAQLEKSRLLSDRFSAERPKGSFSTLEIQRTEQGDSAMYLCASSPPNRAHEQYFGPGTRLTVT.

This sequence joins TRBV29-1 and TRBJ2-1; 8 positions agree with TRBD2. With V trimmed by 6 bases and J by 9 bases, 7 bases remained unmatched. CDR3 length equals 12 residues. CDR1 and CDR2 (germline): SQVTM, ANQGSEA. CDR3 DNA: TGCAGCGTCGGACTAGCAACGACTGAGCAGTTCTTC. It is translated as CSVGLATTEQFF.

Note on this clone: Other DNA sequences within the sample encode an identical CDR3. The gene calls are TRBV2 and TRBJ2-3, with D possibly matching TRBD2 (6 bases). Germline V gene sequence: CDR1 SNHLY, CDR2 FYNNEI. This CDR3 has 13 amino acids. Between the trimmed V and J ends, which lost 7 bases and 0 bases, there was a span of 8 bases. CDR3 amino acids: CASMSGSTDTQYF. CDR3 nucleotide sequence: TGTGCCAGCATGAGCGGGAGCACAGATACGCAGTATTTT.

The rearrangement uses TRBV7-9 and TRBJ2-2; 8 bases map to TRBD1. This CDR3 is built from 14 residues. J lost 6 bases, V lost 2 bases, and 2 bases had no gene match. Per germline, CDR1 SEHNR and CDR2 FQNEAQ (reference sequence). The CDR3 nucleotides read TGTGCCAGCAGCTTAACAGGGGGAGCCGGGGAGCTGTTTTTT. This sequence encodes CASSLTGGAGELFF. Supplemented by reference TRBV7-9 and TRBJ2-2, the full variable domain reads DTGVSQNPRHKITKRGQNVTFRCDPISEHNRLYWYRQTLGQGPEFLTYFQNEAQLEKSRLLSDRFSAERPKGSFSTLEIQRTEQGDSAMYLCASSLTGGAGELFFGEGSRLTVL.

V and J are TRBV9 and TRBJ2-6; D is unclear. The CDR3 covers 14 residues. Germline CDR1 reads SGDLS; CDR2 reads YYNGEE. Trimming shortened V by 3 bases and J by 4 bases, and 8 bases separated the two germline ends. This chain's CDR3 is CASSASSGANVLTF. CDR3 DNA: TGTGCCAGCAGCGCCAGCTCAGGGGCCAACGTCCTGACTTTC.

The chain links TRBV2 to TRBJ2-5, with unresolved D. Germline V gene sequence: CDR1 SNHLY, CDR2 FYNNEI. V lost 7 bases to trimming and J lost 0 bases, with 6 bases between them. The CDR3 sequence is 12 residues long. CDR3 nucleotides: TGTGCCAGCAAACCGAACCAAGAGACCCAGTACTTC. Translated, it gives CASKPNQETQYF. Supplemented by reference TRBV2 and TRBJ2-5, the full variable domain reads EPEVTQTPSHQVTQMGQEVILRCVPISNHLYFYWYRQILGQKVEFLVSFYNNEISEKSEIFDDQFSVERPDGSNFTLKIRSTKLEDSAMYFCASKPNQETQYFGPGTRLLVL.

The chain couples TRBV5-1 to TRBJ1-2; D is perhaps TRBD1 (6 bases). Germline values: CDR1 SGHRS, CDR2 YFSETQ. The CDR3 extends over 13 amino acids. Trimming took off 5 bases at V and 4 bases at J, with 12 bases between the two ends. The CDR3 nucleotides are TGCGCCAGCAGTCCGGACAGCGTCTATGGCTACACCTTC. Translating it yields CASSPDSVYGYTF. Full variable domain (rest looked up from reference TRBV5-1 and TRBJ1-2): KAGVTQTPRYLIKTRGQQVTLSCSPISGHRSVSWYQQTPGQGLQFLFEYFSETQRNKGNFPGRFSGRQFSNSRSEMNVSTLELGDSALYLCASSPDSVYGYTFGSGTRLTVV.

The rearrangement uses TRBV11-2 and TRBJ2-3; either TRBD1 or TRBD2 may supply D (5 bases each). Germline V gene lookup returns CDR1 SGHAT and CDR2 FQNNGV. Trimming left V 0 bases short and J 6 bases short, with 7 bases between. The CDR3 totals 13 residues. For the CDR3, the DNA is TGTGCCAGCAGCTTAGAGTGGGGGGATACGCAGTATTTT. This gives the protein CASSLEWGDTQYF. The variable domain in full, completed from reference TRBV11-2 and TRBJ2-3, reads EAGVAQSPRYKIIEKRQSVAFWCNPISGHATLYWYQQILGQGPKLLIQFQNNGVVDDSQLPKDRFSAERLKGVDSTLKIQPAKLEDSAVYLCASSLEWGDTQYFGPGTRLTVL.

The gene calls are TRBV28 and TRBJ2-1; no clear D gene. V lost 8 bases to trimming and J lost 7 bases, with 9 bases between them. The CDR3 has 11 amino acids. Per the germline V gene, CDR1 is MDHEN and CDR2 is SYDVKM. In nucleotides, the CDR3 is TGTGCCAGCCGTAGCTGGAATGAGCAGTTCTTC. Residues: CASRSWNEQFF.

This clone has only one observation. This chain uses TRBV28 with TRBJ2-5; 7 bases fit TRBD1. Germline V lookup: CDR1 MDHEN, CDR2 SYDVKM. V gave up 11 bases and J gave up 3 bases; unmatched junction bases: 6. CDR3 size: 12 residues. The CDR3 DNA reads as TGTGCCCGTACCGGGACAGAAGAGACCCAGTACTTC. It is translated as CARTGTEETQYF.

The chain is built from TRBV6-5 and TRBJ2-7; D perhaps matches TRBD1 (6 bases). V lost 2 bases and J 5 bases, leaving 10 bases between the germline ends. The germline V gene has CDR1 MNHEY and CDR2 SVGAGI. This CDR3 spans 13 amino acids. CDR3 sequence: CASSYVPGDEQYF. In nucleotides, the CDR3 is TGTGCCAGCAGTTACGTGCCAGGGGACGAGCAGTACTTC.

V and J are TRBV7-9 and TRBJ2-1; D gene ambiguous. The V end was cut by 5 bases, the J end by 0 bases, with 5 bases between. CDR3 length: 13 residues. Germline V gene data show CDR1 as SEHNR and CDR2 as FQNEAQ (reference sequence). CDR3 protein: CASSPNSYNEQFF. CDR3 in DNA: TGTGCCAGCAGCCCGAACTCCTACAATGAGCAGTTCTTC. The entire variable domain, with the rest obtained from reference TRBV7-9 and TRBJ2-1, is as follows: DTGVSQNPRHKITKRGQNVTFRCDPISEHNRLYWYRQTLGQGPEFLTYFQNEAQLEKSRLLSDRFSAERPKGSFSTLEIQRTEQGDSAMYLCASSPNSYNEQFFGPGTRLTVL.

V is TRBV5-3 and J is TRBJ1-5; no clear D. TRBV5-3 is noted as an ORF with a role that remains uncertain. V was clipped by 6 bases and J by 7 bases, with 17 bases between them. The CDR3 has 14 residues. CDR3 in DNA: TGTGCCAGAATTCCGGCGTGGCAGGCACAGCCCCAGCATTTT. It encodes CARIPAWQAQPQHF.

Of note for this clone: This CDR3 is also generated by other DNA sequences in the sample. The rearrangement links TRBV4-3 to TRBJ2-1; D unclear. The V end lost 1 base, the J end lost 8 bases, and 9 bases lay between the germline ends. This CDR3 comprises 13 residues. Germline CDR1 reads LGHNA; CDR2 reads YSLEER. CDR3 protein: CASSQVVGYEQFF. For the CDR3, the DNA is TGCGCCAGCAGCCAAGTAGTCGGGTATGAGCAGTTCTTC.

V and J are TRBV6-4 and TRBJ2-2; no clear D gene. The CDR3 contains 14 residues. V gave up 8 bases and J gave up 0 bases, with 10 bases separating them. Germline-derived CDR1 and CDR2 are MRHNA and SNTAGT. CDR3 in amino acids: CASRFRTNTGELFF. In DNA, the CDR3 is TGTGCCAGCCGGTTCCGAACGAACACCGGGGAGCTGTTTTTT.

This chain joins TRBV5-4 and TRBJ1-2; D unresolved. Germline V gene data show CDR1 as SGHNT and CDR2 as YYREEE (reference sequence). V lost 7 bases, J lost 5 bases, and 15 bases lay in between. This CDR3 is 13 amino acids long. CDR3 loop: CASVAPSGYGYTF. The CDR3 DNA reads as TGTGCCAGCGTCGCCCCCTCCGGATATGGCTACACCTTC. Looking up the rest from reference TRBV5-4 and TRBJ1-2 gives the full variable domain: ETGVTQSPTHLIKTRGQQVTLRCSSQSGHNTVSWYQQALGQGPQFIFQYYREEENGRGNFPPRFSGLQFPNYSSELNVNALELDDSALYLCASVAPSGYGYTFGSGTRLTVV.

The chain employs TRBV7-2 and TRBJ2-3; no clear D gene. The V gene's germline CDR1 is SGHTA and CDR2 FQGNSA. The length of the CDR3 is 13 residues. Trimming shortened V by 1 base and J by 9 bases, and 11 bases separated the two germline ends. The CDR3 bases are TGTGCCAGCAGCTTAGAAGAGGTGGGGACGCAGTATTTT. This gives the protein CASSLEEVGTQYF.

CDR3: CASSLSDWQFF. The DNA of the CDR3 is TGTGCCAGCAGTTTATCTGACTGGCAGTTCTTC. The genes are TRBV28 and TRBJ2-1; D not certain. Trimming removed 1 base at V and 12 bases at J, with 7 bases between. This CDR3 comprises 11 residues. Per germline, CDR1 MDHEN and CDR2 SYDVKM. Based on the CDR3 plus reference TRBV28 and TRBJ2-1, the full variable domain is DVKVTQSSRYLVKRTGEKVFLECVQDMDHENMFWYRQDPGLGLRLIYFSYDVKMKEKGDIPEGYSVSREKKERFSLILESASTNQTSMYLCASSLSDWQFFGPGTRLTVL.

Here the CDR3 DNA reads TGCGCCAGCAGCTCAAGACTAGCGGGAGTGGAGACCCAGTACTTC. Its protein is CASSSRLAGVETQYF. This chain connects TRBV4-1 to TRBJ2-5; 12 bases agree with TRBD2. Looked up from germline, CDR1 is MGHRA and CDR2 is YSYEKL. With 5 bases clipped from V and 5 bases from J, the junction kept 6 bases outside the gene matches. This CDR3 is built from 15 residues.

The J gene is TRBJ2-3, the V gene TRBV10-3; 7 nucleotides match TRBD2. CDR3 length: 16 residues. With V trimmed by 0 bases and J by 7 bases, 10 bases remained unmatched. Germline V gene data show CDR1 as ENHRY and CDR2 as SYGVKD. Here the CDR3 reads CAISESGSGNAHTQYF. CDR3 nucleotides: TGTGCCATCAGTGAGTCAGGCAGCGGGAACGCCCATACGCAGTATTTT.